This entry describes one T cell receptor (beta chain). This sample stems from a study of control samples from healthy donors and cancer patients. Trimming at V came to 0 bases and at J to 3 bases, leaving 10 bases not matched to a gene. CDR3 length: 17 amino acids. Germline V lookup: CDR1 ENHRY, CDR2 SYGVKD. TCRdb keeps only in-frame clones here, not all; method: immunoSEQ multiplex PCR. The table records around 81,000 clones, 85% to 95% of them present only once. The chain has TRBV10-3 and TRBJ2-7; TRBD1 matches at 8 bases. Sequenced sample: blood. The TCR originated in a woman aged 25 to 39 in good health. The CDR3 reads CAISESSGGGVVYEQYF. The CDR3 DNA reads as TGTGCCATCAGTGAGTCTTCAGGGGGCGGTGTGGTCTACGAGCAGTACTTC.